This TCR beta chain appears in the sequencing data of a study of T cell changes during pregnancy in multiple sclerosis. The table came from immunoSEQ multiplex PCR; TCRdb's copy has only in-frame clones and leaves some out. This sample yields roughly 40,000 clones, of which more than 85% are seen a single time; approximately 0.39% belongs to the top ten. The germline gives CDR1 LNHDA, CDR2 SQIVND (reference sequence). V was cut by 4 bases and J by 5 bases, with 18 bases left in between. The CDR3 is made up of 15 amino acids. The chain combines TRBV19 with TRBJ2-7, with D possibly TRBD1 on 6 matching bases. The sequence was collected from a female donor with multiple sclerosis, enrolled in a pregnancy study. Material: CD4+ T cells from peripheral blood mononuclear cells, obtained in the second trimester of pregnancy. The CDR3: CASSTINLQGNEQYF. CDR3 sequence (DNA): TGTGCCAGTAGTACAATCAATTTACAGGGCAACGAGCAGTACTTC.